The TCR beta chain under discussion was sequenced for a study of graft-versus-host responses after intestinal transplantation. Study information: All recipients were given anti-thymocyte globulin induction, and tacrolimus and steroids were then administered for around three years. Study-wide findings and caveats: Declining HvG levels early post-transplant were linked to peak circulating GvH clone levels.

Some clones are missing from TCRdb's copy, which holds only in-frame ones; the method was immunoSEQ multiplex PCR. The sample records over 100,000 clones, approximately 95% being singletons. Germline lookup yields CDR1 LNHDA and CDR2 SQIVND (reference sequence). Trimming took off 3 bases at V and 10 bases at J, with 7 bases between the two ends. The CDR3 sequence is 11 residues long. In the case of this clone: No antigen is known for it.

The sequence came from a human donor who received an intestinal transplant. V gene TRBV19 combines with J gene TRBJ2-1; D not resolved. This specimen was unstimulated CD8+ T cells sorted from spleen or lymph node cells, taken before intestinal transplant. DNA for the CDR3: TGTGCCAGTAGTATCGGAGCGGAGCAGTTCTTC. It yields the protein CASSIGAEQFF.